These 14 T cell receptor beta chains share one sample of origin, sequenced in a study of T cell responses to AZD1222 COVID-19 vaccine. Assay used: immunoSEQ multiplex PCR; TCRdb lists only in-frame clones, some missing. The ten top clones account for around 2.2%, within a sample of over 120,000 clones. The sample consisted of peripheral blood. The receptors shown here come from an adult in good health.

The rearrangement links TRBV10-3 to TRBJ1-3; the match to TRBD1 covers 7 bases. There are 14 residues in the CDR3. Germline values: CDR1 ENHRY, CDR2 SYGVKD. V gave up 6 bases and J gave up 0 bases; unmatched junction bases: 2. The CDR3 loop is CAIRGTDSGNTIYF. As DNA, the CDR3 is TGTGCCATCAGGGGGACAGACTCTGGAAACACCATATATTTT.

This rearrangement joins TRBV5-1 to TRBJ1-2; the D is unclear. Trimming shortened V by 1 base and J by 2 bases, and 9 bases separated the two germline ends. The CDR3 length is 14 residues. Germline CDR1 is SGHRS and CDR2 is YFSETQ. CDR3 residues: CASSLLVSNYGYTF. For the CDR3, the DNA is TGCGCCAGCAGCTTGCTGGTATCGAACTATGGCTACACCTTC.

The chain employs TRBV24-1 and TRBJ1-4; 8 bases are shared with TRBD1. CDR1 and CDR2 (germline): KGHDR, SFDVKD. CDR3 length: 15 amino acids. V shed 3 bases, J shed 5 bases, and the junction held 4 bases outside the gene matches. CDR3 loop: CATSDPGQVNEKLFF. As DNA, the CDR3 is TGTGCCACCAGTGATCCGGGACAGGTGAATGAAAAACTGTTTTTT.

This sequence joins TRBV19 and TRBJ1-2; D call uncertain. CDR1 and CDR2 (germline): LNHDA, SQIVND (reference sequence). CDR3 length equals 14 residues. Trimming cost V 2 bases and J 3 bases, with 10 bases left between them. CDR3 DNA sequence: TGTGCCAGTAGTATAAGCGTCTTTGACTATGGCTACACCTTC. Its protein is CASSISVFDYGYTF.

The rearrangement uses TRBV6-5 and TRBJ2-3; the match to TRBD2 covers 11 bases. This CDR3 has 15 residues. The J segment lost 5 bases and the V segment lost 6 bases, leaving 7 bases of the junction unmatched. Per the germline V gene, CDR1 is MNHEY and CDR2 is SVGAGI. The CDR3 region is CASSRSGGAVDTQYF. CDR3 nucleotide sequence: TGTGCCAGCAGCCGTAGCGGGGGGGCCGTAGATACGCAGTATTTT.

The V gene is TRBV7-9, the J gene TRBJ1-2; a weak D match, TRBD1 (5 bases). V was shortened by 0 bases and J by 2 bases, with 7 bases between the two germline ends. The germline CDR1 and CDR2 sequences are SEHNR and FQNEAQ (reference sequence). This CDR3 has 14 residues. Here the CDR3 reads CASSLAGANYGYTF. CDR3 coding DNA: TGTGCCAGCAGCTTAGCAGGGGCCAACTATGGCTACACCTTC.

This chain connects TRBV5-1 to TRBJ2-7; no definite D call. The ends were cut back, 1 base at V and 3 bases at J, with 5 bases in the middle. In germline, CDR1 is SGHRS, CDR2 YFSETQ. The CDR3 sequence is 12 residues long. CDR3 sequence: CASSLKGYEQYF. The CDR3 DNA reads TGCGCCAGCAGCTTGAAAGGCTACGAGCAGTACTTC.

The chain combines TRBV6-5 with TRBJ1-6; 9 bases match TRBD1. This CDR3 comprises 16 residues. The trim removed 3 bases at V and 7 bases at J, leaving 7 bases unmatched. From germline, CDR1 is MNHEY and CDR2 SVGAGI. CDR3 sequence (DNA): TGTGCCAGCAGTTATGGACGGGACAGGGAAAATTCACCCCTCCACTTT. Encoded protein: CASSYGRDRENSPLHF.

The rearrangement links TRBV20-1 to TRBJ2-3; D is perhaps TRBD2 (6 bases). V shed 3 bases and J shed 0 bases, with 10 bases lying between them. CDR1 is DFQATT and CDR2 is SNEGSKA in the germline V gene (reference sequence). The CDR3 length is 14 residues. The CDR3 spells CSASVGGSTDTQYF. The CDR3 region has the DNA TGCAGTGCTAGTGTGGGAGGAAGCACAGATACGCAGTATTTT.

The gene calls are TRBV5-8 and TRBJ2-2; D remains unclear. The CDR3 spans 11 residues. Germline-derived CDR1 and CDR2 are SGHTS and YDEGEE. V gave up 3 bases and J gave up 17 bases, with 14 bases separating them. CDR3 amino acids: CASSSSSSTFF. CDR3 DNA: TGTGCCAGCAGCTCCTCCTCCTCGACTTTTTTT.

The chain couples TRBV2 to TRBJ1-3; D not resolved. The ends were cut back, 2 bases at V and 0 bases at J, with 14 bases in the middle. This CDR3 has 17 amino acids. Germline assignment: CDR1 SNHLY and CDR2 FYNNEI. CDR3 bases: TGTGCCAGCAGTGAATGGGTCCCGAACTACTCTGGAAACACCATATATTTT. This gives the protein CASSEWVPNYSGNTIYF. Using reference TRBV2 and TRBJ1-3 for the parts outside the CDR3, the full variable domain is EPEVTQTPSHQVTQMGQEVILRCVPISNHLYFYWYRQILGQKVEFLVSFYNNEISEKSEIFDDQFSVERPDGSNFTLKIRSTKLEDSAMYFCASSEWVPNYSGNTIYFGEGSWLTVV.

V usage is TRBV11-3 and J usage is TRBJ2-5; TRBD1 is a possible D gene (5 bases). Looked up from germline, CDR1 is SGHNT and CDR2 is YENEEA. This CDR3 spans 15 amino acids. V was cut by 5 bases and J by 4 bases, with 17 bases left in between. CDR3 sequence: CASSPEGAHRETQYF. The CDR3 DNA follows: TGTGCCAGCAGCCCAGAAGGGGCCCACAGAGAGACCCAGTACTTC.

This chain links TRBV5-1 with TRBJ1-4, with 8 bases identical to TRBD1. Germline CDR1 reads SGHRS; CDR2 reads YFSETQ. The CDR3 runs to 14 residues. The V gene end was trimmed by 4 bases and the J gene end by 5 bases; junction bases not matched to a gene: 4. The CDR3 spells CASSKQGENEKLFF. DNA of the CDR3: TGCGCCAGCAGCAAACAGGGGGAGAATGAAAAACTGTTTTTT.

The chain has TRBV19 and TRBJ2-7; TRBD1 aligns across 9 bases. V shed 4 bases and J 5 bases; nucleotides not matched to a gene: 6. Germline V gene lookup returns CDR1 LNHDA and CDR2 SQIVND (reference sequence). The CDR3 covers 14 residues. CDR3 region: CASSRDRAQDEQYF. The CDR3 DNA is TGTGCCAGTAGTAGGGACAGGGCACAGGACGAGCAGTACTTC.